This TCR beta chain came from a study of blood T cell repertoires in COVID-19. Per germline, CDR1 SGHDT and CDR2 YYEEEE. V was clipped by 5 bases and J by 1 base; unmatched bases: 7. This CDR3 spans 16 amino acids. Repertoires were generated with immunoSEQ multiplex PCR, while TCRdb's copy carries only in-frame clones and drops some. The sample holds about 100,000 clones; 75% to 95% are singletons and the top ten take roughly 4.5%. This clone was counted between two and nine times. The sequence came from a man aged 18 to 29 with acute or convalescent COVID-19. Sequenced material: peripheral blood. This rearrangement joins TRBV5-6 to TRBJ2-2; TRBD1 aligns across 8 bases. CDR3 protein: CASRPRGTGNTGELFF. The CDR3, as DNA: TGTGCCAGCAGACCTAGGGGGACAGGGAACACCGGGGAGCTGTTTTTT.